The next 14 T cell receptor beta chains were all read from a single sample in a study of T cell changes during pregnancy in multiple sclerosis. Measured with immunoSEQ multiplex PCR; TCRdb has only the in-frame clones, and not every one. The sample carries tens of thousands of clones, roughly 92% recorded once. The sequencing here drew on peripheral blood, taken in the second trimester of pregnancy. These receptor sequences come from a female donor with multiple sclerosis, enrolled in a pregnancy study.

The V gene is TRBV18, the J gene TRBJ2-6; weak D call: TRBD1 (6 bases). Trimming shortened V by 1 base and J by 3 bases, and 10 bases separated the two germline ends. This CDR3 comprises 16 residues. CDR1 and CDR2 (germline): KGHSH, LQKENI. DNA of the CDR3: TGTGCCAGCTCACCACTTTACAGGGTTGGGGCCAACGTCCTGACTTTC. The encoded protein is CASSPLYRVGANVLTF.

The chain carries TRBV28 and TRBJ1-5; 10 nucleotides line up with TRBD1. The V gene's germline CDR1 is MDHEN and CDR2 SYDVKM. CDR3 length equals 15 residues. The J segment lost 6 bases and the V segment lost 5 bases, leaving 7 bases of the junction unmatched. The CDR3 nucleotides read TGTGCCAGCAGTCCTGGGACAGGGGCTTCTCAGCCCCAGCATTTT. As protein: CASSPGTGASQPQHF.

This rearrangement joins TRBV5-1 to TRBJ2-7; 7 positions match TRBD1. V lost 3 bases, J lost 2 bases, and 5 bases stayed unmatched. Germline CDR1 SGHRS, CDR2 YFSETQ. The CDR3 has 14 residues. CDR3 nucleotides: TGCGCCAGCAGCTCCCGGGACAGCCCCTACGAGCAGTACTTC. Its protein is CASSSRDSPYEQYF.

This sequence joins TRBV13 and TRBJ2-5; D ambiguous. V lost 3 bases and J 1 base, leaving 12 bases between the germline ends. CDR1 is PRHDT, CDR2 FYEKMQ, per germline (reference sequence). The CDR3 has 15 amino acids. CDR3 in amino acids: CASSFVAGPQETQYF. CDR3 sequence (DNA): TGTGCCAGCAGCTTTGTGGCAGGTCCCCAAGAGACCCAGTACTTC.

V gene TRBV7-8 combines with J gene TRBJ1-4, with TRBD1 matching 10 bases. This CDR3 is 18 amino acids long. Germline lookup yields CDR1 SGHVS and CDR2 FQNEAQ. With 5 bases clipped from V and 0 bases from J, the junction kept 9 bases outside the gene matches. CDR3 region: CASSPRGGQGATNEKLFF. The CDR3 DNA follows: TGTGCCAGCAGCCCTAGGGGAGGACAGGGGGCAACTAATGAAAAACTGTTTTTT.

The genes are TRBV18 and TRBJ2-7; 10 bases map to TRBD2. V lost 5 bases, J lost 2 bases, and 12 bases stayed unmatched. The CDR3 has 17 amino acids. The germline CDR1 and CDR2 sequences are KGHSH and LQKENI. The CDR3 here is CASSATASGRRPYEQYF. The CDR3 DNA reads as TGTGCCAGCTCAGCAACCGCTAGCGGGAGAAGACCCTACGAGCAGTACTTC.

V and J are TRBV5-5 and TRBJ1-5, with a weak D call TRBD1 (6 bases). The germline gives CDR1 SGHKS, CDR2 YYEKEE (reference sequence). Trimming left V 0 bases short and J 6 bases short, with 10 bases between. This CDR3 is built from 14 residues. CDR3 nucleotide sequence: TGTGCCAGCAGCTTGGGGCAGGGGTCTCAGCCCCAGCATTTT. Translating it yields CASSLGQGSQPQHF. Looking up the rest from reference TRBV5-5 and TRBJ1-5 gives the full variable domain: DAGVTQSPTHLIKTRGQQVTLRCSPISGHKSVSWYQQVLGQGPQFIFQYYEKEERGRGNFPDRFSARQFPNYSSELNVNALLLGDSALYLCASSLGQGSQPQHFGDGTRLSIL.

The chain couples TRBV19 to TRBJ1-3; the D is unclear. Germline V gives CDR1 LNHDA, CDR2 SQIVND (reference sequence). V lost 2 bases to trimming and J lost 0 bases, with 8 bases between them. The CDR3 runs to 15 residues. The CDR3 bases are TGTGCCAGTAGTATAAACAGCAACTCTGGAAACACCATATATTTT. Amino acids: CASSINSNSGNTIYF. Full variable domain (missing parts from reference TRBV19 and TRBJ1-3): DGGITQSPKYLFRKEGQNVTLSCEQNLNHDAMYWYRQDPGQGLRLIYYSQIVNDFQKGDIAEGYSVSREKKESFPLTVTSAQKNPTAFYLCASSINSNSGNTIYFGEGSWLTVV.

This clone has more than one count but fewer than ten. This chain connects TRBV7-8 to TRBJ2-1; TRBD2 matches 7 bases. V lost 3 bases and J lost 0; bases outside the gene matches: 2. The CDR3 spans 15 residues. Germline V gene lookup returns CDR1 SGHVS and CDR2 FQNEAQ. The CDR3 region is CASSFGGSSYNEQFF. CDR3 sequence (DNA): TGTGCCAGCAGCTTTGGCGGGAGCTCCTACAATGAGCAGTTCTTC. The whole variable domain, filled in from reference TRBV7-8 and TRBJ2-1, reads GAGVSQSPRYKVAKRGQDVALRCDPISGHVSLFWYQQALGQGPEFLTYFQNEAQLDKSGLPSDRFFAERPEGSVSTLKIQRTQQEDSAVYLCASSFGGSSYNEQFFGPGTRLTVL.

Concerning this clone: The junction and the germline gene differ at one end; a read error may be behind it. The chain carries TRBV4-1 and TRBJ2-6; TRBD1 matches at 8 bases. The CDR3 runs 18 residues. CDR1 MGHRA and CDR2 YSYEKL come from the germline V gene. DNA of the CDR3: TGCGCCAGCAGGCAGATACGGACAGGGAGATCTGGGGCCAACGTCCCGACTTTC. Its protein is CASRQIRTGRSGANVPTF.

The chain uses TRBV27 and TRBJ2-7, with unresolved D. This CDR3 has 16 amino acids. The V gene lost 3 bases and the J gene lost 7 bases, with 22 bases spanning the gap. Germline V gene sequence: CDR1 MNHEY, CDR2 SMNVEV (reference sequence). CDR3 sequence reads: CASSFRVGSGAKEQYF. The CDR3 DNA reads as TGTGCCAGCAGTTTTCGGGTCGGGTCCGGAGCGAAAGAGCAGTACTTC.

Written as DNA, the CDR3 is TGTGCCAGCAGTGAACAAGCGGGAGGGACCTACGAGCAGTACTTC. Translation: CASSEQAGGTYEQYF. This sequence joins TRBV2 and TRBJ2-7; 10 nucleotides agree with TRBD2. Trimming at V came to 2 bases and at J to 2 bases, leaving 3 bases not matched to a gene. The CDR3 runs to 15 residues. Germline V gene lookup returns CDR1 SNHLY and CDR2 FYNNEI.

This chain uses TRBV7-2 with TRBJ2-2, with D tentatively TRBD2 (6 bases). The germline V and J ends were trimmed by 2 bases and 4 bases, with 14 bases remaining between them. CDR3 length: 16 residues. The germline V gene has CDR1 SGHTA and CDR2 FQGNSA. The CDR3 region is CASSLSAGTITGELFF. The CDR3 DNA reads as TGTGCCAGCAGCTTATCCGCGGGGACCATCACCGGGGAGCTGTTTTTT.

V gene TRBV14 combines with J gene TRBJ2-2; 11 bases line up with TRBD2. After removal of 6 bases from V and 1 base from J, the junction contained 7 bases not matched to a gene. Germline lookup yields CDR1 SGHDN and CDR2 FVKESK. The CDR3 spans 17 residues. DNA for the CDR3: TGTGCCAGCAGTCGACCCGGGACTAGCGGGAACACCGGGGAGCTGTTTTTT. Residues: CASSRPGTSGNTGELFF. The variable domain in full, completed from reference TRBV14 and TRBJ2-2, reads EAGVTQFPSHSVIEKGQTVTLRCDPISGHDNLYWYRRVMGKEIKFLLHFVKESKQDESGMPNNRFLAERTGGTYSTLKVQPAELEDSGVYFCASSRPGTSGNTGELFFGEGSRLTVL.